Listed below are T cell receptor beta chains from one sample, sequenced in a study of blood T cells in healthy people across ages. TCRdb re-analysed the 5' RACE reads in MiXCR, keeping a single row per CDR3 protein. The profile covers over 550,000 distinct CDR3 sequences, with under 30% appearing a single time and 15% to 19% taken by the ten largest. Sequences were obtained from blood. The receptors here all came from a woman older than 75 in good health. Each CDR3 is given with its conserved first and last residue. Each record gives: D gene, V gene, clone size, J gene, CDR3 DNA, CDR3 protein. D genes are given only for firm matches. Size is omitted from some rows. Given values are once, few, many or a class for expanded clones.

.	TRBV3-1	few	TRBJ2-3	TGTGCCAGCAGCCAAGGGGTAGGGGGCTCGGGAGAGGATACGCAGTATTTT	CASSQGVGGSGEDTQYF
.	TRBV3-1	.	TRBJ1-5	TGTGCCAGCCGCATCACAGCCCATCAGCCCCAGCATTTT	CASRITAHQPQHF
.	TRBV6-6	.	TRBJ1-1	TGTGCCAGCACCTTACCACGGGCCCGGGAGGGGACTGAAGCTTTCTTT	CASTLPRAREGTEAFF
.	TRBV5-4	few	TRBJ1-2	TGTGCCAGCAGCGGAGCCGGGAACCCCTATGGCTACACCTTC	CASSGAGNPYGYTF
.	TRBV7-2	few	TRBJ2-7	TGTGCCAGCAGCCTGTACGGCGGAGAGGGGGCCTACGAGCAGTACTTC	CASSLYGGEGAYEQYF
.	TRBV20-1	.	TRBJ1-1	TGCAGTGCTAGACCCGCAAGGGGCACTGAAGCTTTCTTT	CSARPARGTEAFF
TRBD2	TRBV20-1	few	TRBJ2-4	TGCAGTGCTAGTAGGGTCGGGGGGGGCCGGGGGAACATTCAGTACTTC	CSASRVGGGRGNIQYF
.	TRBV5-6	few	TRBJ1-2	TGTGCCAGCAGCTTGGCCCCAGTGAATGGCTACACCTTC	CASSLAPVNGYTF
TRBD1	TRBV7-6	.	TRBJ1-2	TGTGCCAGCAGCTTACTGGGGACAGGGCAACTGGGCTACACCTTC	CASSLLGTGQLGYTF
.	TRBV20-1	many	TRBJ2-5	TGCAGTGCTCGACAGGAGTATGAGACCCAGTACTTC	CSARQEYETQYF
TRBD1	TRBV5-1	.	TRBJ1-1	TGCGCCAGCAGCTTTTCACCGGGACAGGAAGCTTTCTTT	CASSFSPGQEAFF
TRBD1	TRBV12-3/TRBV12-4	.	TRBJ2-3	TGTGCCAGCAGCCTGGGACAGGGGGTGGAAGATACGCAGTATTTT	CASSLGQGVEDTQYF
.	TRBV5-1	.	TRBJ2-5	TGCGCCAACAGCTTGGGGTACGGCACTCGGGAGACCCAGTACTTC	CANSLGYGTRETQYF
TRBD2	TRBV4-1	many	TRBJ2-1	TGCGCCAGCAGCCAAGATCCCCCAGCGGGGTCCTACAATGAGCAGTTCTTC	CASSQDPPAGSYNEQFF
.	TRBV20-1	.	TRBJ2-7	TGCAGGGCCGAAGGGGCCCCCTACGAGCAGTACTTC	CRAEGAPYEQYF
.	TRBV20-1	few	TRBJ1-6	TGCAGTGCTAGACCCGGACGGCCCAATTCACCCCCCCACTTT	CSARPGRPNSPPHF
TRBD1	TRBV6-6	many	TRBJ2-3	TGTGCCAGCAGCAACGCAGGGGGCCGCACAGATACGCAGTATTTT	CASSNAGGRTDTQYF
.	TRBV28	many	TRBJ2-5	TGTGCCAGCAGCCGAGGGACGCAACGTCAAGAGACCCAGTACTTC	CASSRGTQRQETQYF
.	TRBV9	many	TRBJ2-7	TGTGCCAGCAGCGTAGGGGTCTCCCGGGCAGGGGAGCAGTACTTC	CASSVGVSRAGEQYF
TRBD1	TRBV6-2/TRBV6-3	many	TRBJ2-3	TGTGCCAGCAGGACGGACAGGACGATCAGAGATACGCAGTATTTT	CASRTDRTIRDTQYF
.	TRBV5-1	many	TRBJ1-2	TGCGCCAGCAGCTTGGATACGGGGACATCCTACGGCTACACCTTC	CASSLDTGTSYGYTF
TRBD2	TRBV12-3/TRBV12-4	many	TRBJ2-3	TGTGCCAGCAGTTCGCGGGGGGTCCCCGGAGATACGCAGTATTTT	CASSSRGVPGDTQYF
.	TRBV7-9	.	TRBJ2-1	TGTGCCAGCAGCTCTAACCGGGACGGATTAAACAATGAGCAGTTCTTC	CASSSNRDGLNNEQFF
TRBD1	TRBV5-1	.	TRBJ1-4	TGCGCCAGCAGCCCGGATGGGACAGGGGGTGAAAAACTGTTTTTT	CASSPDGTGGEKLFF
TRBD1	TRBV7-2	few	TRBJ1-1	TGTGCCAGCAGCTTAGCGGGGTTAAGACAGGGCACTGAAGCTTTCTTT	CASSLAGLRQGTEAFF
.	TRBV20-1	.	TRBJ2-5	TGCAGTGCTAGAGATTCCCGGACTTCGGAGTACTTC	CSARDSRTSEYF
TRBD2	TRBV20-1	many	TRBJ2-3	TGCAGTGCCCCCGCTGCTAGCGGGGGGCTGCTCACAGATACGCAGTATTTT	CSAPAASGGLLTDTQYF
.	TRBV5-6	many	TRBJ2-7	TGTGCCAGCTCTCGGAGACAGGCCACCTACGAGCAGTACTTC	CASSRRQATYEQYF
TRBD1	TRBV6-2/TRBV6-3	many	TRBJ1-5	TGTGCCAGCAGTTCCGGGACAGGAGGGGGGCTATATAGCAATCAGCCCCAGCATTTT	CASSSGTGGGLYSNQPQHF
.	TRBV14	many	TRBJ2-5	TGTGCCAGCAGCCAAGACGTCGGGCCAGGGAAAGAGACCCAGTACTTC	CASSQDVGPGKETQYF
.	TRBV29-1	many	TRBJ1-1	TGCAGCGTTGAAGGTGACGGGAGGGTCACTGAAGCTTTCTTT	CSVEGDGRVTEAFF
TRBD1	TRBV7-6	many	TRBJ1-4	TGTGCCAGCAGCTCCACCGGGACAGTCAATGAAAAACTGTTTTTT	CASSSTGTVNEKLFF
.	TRBV20-1	many	TRBJ2-5	TGCAGTGCTAACCCCCTTCGAGGGGGTGATCAAGAGACCCAGTACTTC	CSANPLRGGDQETQYF
.	TRBV15	many	TRBJ1-4	TGTGCCACCAGCGCACTTAATGAAAAACTGTTTTTT	CATSALNEKLFF
.	TRBV6-2/TRBV6-3	.	TRBJ2-1	TGTACCAGCAGTTTTTTGGGGACTCCGGGCAATGAGCAGTTCTTC	CTSSFLGTPGNEQFF
.	TRBV4-2	many	TRBJ2-5	TGTGCCAGCAGCCAAACACAGCGCCAGACCCAAGAGACCCAGTACTTC	CASSQTQRQTQETQYF
.	TRBV6-6	.	TRBJ1-1	TGTGCCAGCAGTTACGGACGGAAAGGCACTGAAGCTTTCTTT	CASSYGRKGTEAFF
.	TRBV4-2	many	TRBJ1-6	TGTGCCAGCAGCCAAGACGGGACTGGACAACGACTTAATTCACCCCTCCACTTT	CASSQDGTGQRLNSPLHF
TRBD1	TRBV6-1	many	TRBJ1-5	TGTGCCAGCAGTACCCGGGACAGGGGGGAAGGTCAGCCCCAGCATTTT	CASSTRDRGEGQPQHF
TRBD1	TRBV30	.	TRBJ2-4	TGTGTCTGGAATGAGCCAGGGGGTGACGCCAAAAACATTCAGTACTTC	CVWNEPGGDAKNIQYF
.	TRBV24-1	many	TRBJ2-5	TGTGCCACCAGAGGGGAAGGGTCCGGGTCGGAGACCCAGTACTTC	CATRGEGSGSETQYF
TRBD1	TRBV7-6	many	TRBJ1-4	TGTGCCAGCAGCGGAAGTAGGACAGGGGGAAGTGAAAAACTGTTTTTT	CASSGSRTGGSEKLFF
.	TRBV15	many	TRBJ2-7	TGTGCCACCAGCAGTGGAACAGGGCCCCTCTCCTACGAGCAGTACTTC	CATSSGTGPLSYEQYF
TRBD1	TRBV30	.	TRBJ1-1	TGTGCCTGGAGCTCAGGGGGCACTGAAGCTTTCTTT	CAWSSGGTEAFF
.	TRBV2	.	TRBJ1-5	TGTGCCAGCACTAGCAGGCGAGACAATCAGCCCCAGCATTTT	CASTSRRDNQPQHF
.	TRBV5-1	.	TRBJ1-3	TGCGCCAGCAGCTTGACAGCCTCTGGAAACACCATATATTTT	CASSLTASGNTIYF
.	TRBV5-1	.	TRBJ2-1	TGCGCCAGCAGCTTGGCTAGCCCGGGTCGCAATGAGCAGTTCTTC	CASSLASPGRNEQFF
TRBD1	TRBV30	.	TRBJ1-4	TGTGCCTGGAGGGGACAGCCAAATGAAAAACTGTTTTTT	CAWRGQPNEKLFF
.	TRBV7-2	.	TRBJ1-4	TGTGCCAGCAGCAGCAGGGGTGCTAATGAAAAACTGTTTTTT	CASSSRGANEKLFF
.	TRBV10-3	.	TRBJ2-5	TGTGCCATCAGTACCGGAATCCAAGAGACCCAGTACTTC	CAISTGIQETQYF
.	TRBV5-1	many	TRBJ2-7	TGCGCCAGCAGCCCGATAATAAACCGGGACACGGGAGCCGAGCAGTACTTC	CASSPIINRDTGAEQYF